A selection of T cell receptor beta chains follows, all from one sample in a study of Ad26.COV2.S vaccination and SARS-CoV-2 variants. Profiling relied on immunoSEQ multiplex PCR, and the TCRdb table lists in-frame clones only, not all of them. Seen here are about 410,000 clones, approximately 90% observed once, and the top ten hold more than 3%. This sample comprised peripheral blood, obtained in a trial of Ad26.COV2.S vaccine versus placebo. These receptors were taken from a person aged 18-60 years who received the Ad26.COV2.S COVID-19 vaccine or a placebo. The conserved cysteine and the conserved F or W are not part of the CDR3 here. The order of the fields is clone size, V gene, CDR3 protein. Clone size is not always given. Where it is, it says once, few, many or a class for expanded clones.

size: .; V: TRBV5-6; CDR3: ASSLGTGHTEAF
size: once; V: TRBV21-1; CDR3: ASSKVETEKETQY
size: .; V: TRBV7-9; CDR3: ASSLNWDEAF
size: .; V: TRBV4-3; CDR3: ASSQGGDLEQY
size: .; V: TRBV5-6; CDR3: ASSLVTGNTIY
size: .; V: TRBV13; CDR3: ASSLKHRGANYEQY
size: .; V: TRBV6-2/TRBV6-3; CDR3: ASSYNPRLAGDKYTDTQY
size: .; V: TRBV7-8; CDR3: ASSLGGQRHTDTQY
size: .; V: TRBV19; CDR3: ASRENQVNTGELF
size: .; V: TRBV5-1; CDR3: ASSLSLTGVGTAKNIQY
size: .; V: TRBV10-3; CDR3: AISQGQNLVGETQY
size: .; V: TRBV27; CDR3: ASSLVPVGYGYT
size: .; V: TRBV6-5; CDR3: AISRGQETQY
size: .; V: TRBV18; CDR3: ASSRTGGEDTEAF
size: .; V: TRBV6-5; CDR3: ASSLTGMNQPQH
size: .; V: TRBV7-9; CDR3: ASSYGTAYEQY
size: .; V: TRBV2; CDR3: ASTNQQRTYEQY
size: .; V: TRBV9; CDR3: ASSSRGYPDTGELF
size: .; V: TRBV6-6; CDR3: ASKPGQGTDTQY
size: .; V: TRBV3-1/TRBV3-2; CDR3: ASSLGVGSGNTIY
size: .; V: TRBV4-2; CDR3: ASSQAGDGENPGYT
size: .; V: TRBV27; CDR3: ASSLSTGSSPQH
size: .; V: TRBV5-1; CDR3: ASSEGAITNEKLF
size: few; V: TRBV25-1; CDR3: ATGTTRGLAF
size: .; V: TRBV7-8; CDR3: ASSPLILNTEAF
size: .; V: TRBV5-4; CDR3: ASSPTMDRYGYT
size: .; V: TRBV19; CDR3: ASSRRGELVLDTQY
size: .; V: TRBV19; CDR3: ASSITRSSGNTIY
size: .; V: TRBV18; CDR3: ASSPDIGGWPTNEKLF
size: .; V: TRBV10-1; CDR3: ASSDSTGRASYNEQF
size: once; V: TRBV27; CDR3: ASSFKSLGQY
size: .; V: TRBV6-5; CDR3: ASGGPQPEKLF
size: once; V: TRBV19; CDR3: ASSSLGQGTADTQY